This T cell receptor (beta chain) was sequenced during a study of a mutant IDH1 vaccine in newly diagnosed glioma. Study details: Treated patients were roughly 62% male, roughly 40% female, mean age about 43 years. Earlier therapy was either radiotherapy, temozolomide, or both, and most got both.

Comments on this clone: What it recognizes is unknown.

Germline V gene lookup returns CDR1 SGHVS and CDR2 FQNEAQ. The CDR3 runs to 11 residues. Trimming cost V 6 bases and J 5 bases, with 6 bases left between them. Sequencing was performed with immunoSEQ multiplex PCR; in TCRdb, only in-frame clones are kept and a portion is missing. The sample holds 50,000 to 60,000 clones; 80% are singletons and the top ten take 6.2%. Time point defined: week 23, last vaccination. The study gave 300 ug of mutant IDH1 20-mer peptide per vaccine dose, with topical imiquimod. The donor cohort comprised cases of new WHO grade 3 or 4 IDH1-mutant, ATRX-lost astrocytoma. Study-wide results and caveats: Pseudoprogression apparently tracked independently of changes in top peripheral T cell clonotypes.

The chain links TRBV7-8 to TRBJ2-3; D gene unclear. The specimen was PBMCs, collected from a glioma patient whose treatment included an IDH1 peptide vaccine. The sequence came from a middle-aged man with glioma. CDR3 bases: TGTGCCAGCAGGGCCGGAGATACGCAGTATTTT. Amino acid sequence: CASRAGDTQYF.